This TCR beta chain originates from a study of blood T cell repertoires in COVID-19. Across the whole study: Specimens from acute and convalescent COVID-19 originated in the United States, Italy and Spain. T cells, B-cell-depleted T cells, or PBMCs supplied cDNA or gDNA.

Trimming took 1 base from V and 4 from J; bases not matched to a gene: 6. CDR3 length: 15 amino acids. Germline CDR1 and CDR2: LGHNA and YSLEER. Original processing methods: Quantification of nucleated cells was approximated via reference gene primer amplification. Repertoires were generated with immunoSEQ multiplex PCR, while TCRdb's copy carries only in-frame clones and drops some. V and J calls and clone size come straight from that table; D and trimming were deduced from the DNA. The sample carries 130,000 or so clones, roughly 80% recorded once. Enrolled through a virtual design, the participants were between roughly 18 and 89 years of age and came from under 30 US areas.

The receptor was derived from a man between 45 and 60 years old who had recovered from COVID-19. This rearrangement joins TRBV4-3 to TRBJ1-2; 7 bases fit TRBD1. The sample was PBMCs or T cells enriched from blood (not recorded which). The CDR3 region is CASSQARGDLYGYTF. The CDR3 nucleotides are TGCGCCAGCAGCCAAGCCAGGGGGGATCTCTATGGCTACACCTTC.